This T cell receptor (beta chain) is drawn from a study of blood T cell repertoires in COVID-19 (dated by TCRdb to 2020 to 2022). About the investigation overall: Samples covering the acute and convalescent phases of COVID-19 were provided by collaborators in the United States, Italy and Spain. HLA class I and class II types, where available, came from metadata supplied by the sample provider rather than from assay-based typing. The dataset comprised deeply sampled blood TCRbeta repertoires from subjects exposed to, actively infected with, or recovered from COVID-19. The prospective study material was composed of cDNA or gDNA derived from T cells, B-cell-depleted T cells, or PBMCs. The repertoires were made available in a free public database intended to serve as a resource for research on the immune response to SARS-CoV-2. Nearly every sample came with metadata listing a de-identified subject ID, COVID-19 status, age in years and sex. Samples were obtained from the ongoing ImmuneRACE study (first 160 participants) and from about 1,300 subjects provided by 6 global collaborators. Study-wide findings and limitations: Clinical and demographic metadata were provided uncurated, with the amount varying by source and participant.

TCRbeta CDR3 regions were amplified from genomic DNA by means of the immunoSEQ Assay, a bias-controlled multiplex PCR. The original methods were these. The number of nucleated cells in each sample was estimated from the amplification of reference gene primers within the assay. Sequence reads were collapsed and filtered to measure the absolute abundance of every unique TCRbeta CDR3 rearrangement. For each sample, productive Simpson clonality was calculated as the square root of Simpson's diversity index across productive rearrangements. In TCRdb, the immuneACCESS table is reduced to in-frame sequences with V and J assigned. These tables do not hold every clone; where another copy was compared, an unresolved V gene accounts for under half, and the others remain unexplained. V, J and clone size are taken as reported in that table, and D and trimming were inferred from the DNA itself. The table for this sample lists a few hundred thousand clones; 80% to 90% of them were counted only once. Roughly a tenth of the sample is taken by the ten largest.

A note on this clone: This clone's antigen is unknown. There are no base qualities to consult, and no much larger clone falls within one base.

The CDR3 goes from the cysteine to the phenylalanine over 12 residues. This entry keeps only the CDR3 DNA: 36 bases, framed from base 1. The germline V gene (reference sequence) supplies CDR1 LGHDT and CDR2 YNNKEL. V gives up 0 bases and J gives up 8 bases, and the segment between their germline ends measures 7 bases. In Seattle, one collaborating source enrolled patients while the infection was active and tracked those patients longitudinally over the course of disease. Whole blood was collected in K2EDTA tubes by collaborating institutions according to the institutions' own protocols. For TCRbeta analysis, collaborators shipped samples as frozen whole blood, isolated PBMCs, or DNA extracted from either of those sample types.

Material for sequencing was peripheral blood. The chain joins TRBV3-1 (or the pseudogene TRBV3-2) to TRBJ1-1; the D gene lacks a confident call. This receptor was taken from a woman in her sixties or seventies with COVID-19, enrolled during active disease. The nucleotide sequence reads as follows: TGTGCCAGCAGCCAAGATTTCGAGGAAGCTTTCTTT. Its translation is CASSQDFEEAFF.